This is a list of T cell receptor beta chains from one sample in a study of shared clonotypes between healthy human individuals. This table comes from immunoSEQ multiplex PCR, and its TCRdb copy is limited to in-frame clones, with some not included. The sample contains 800,000 to 1,200,000 clones, around three quarters of which appear only once. The material sequenced was memory CD4+ T cells from PBMCs. These receptors were taken from a man younger than 35 in good health. Some clones in this sample may be carry-over from other donors' samples. Each CDR3 is given with its conserved first and last residue. The order of the fields is J gene, V gene, clone size, CDR3 length, D gene, CDR3 DNA, CDR3 protein. The D gene is left open where the match is weak. Expanded clones get a size class; other rows say once, few or many, or leave the size out.

J gene: TRBJ1-3
V gene: TRBV9
clone size: -
CDR3 length: 15
D gene: -
CDR3 DNA: TGTGCCAGCAGCGTAGACCACATCGCTGGAAACACCATATATTTT
CDR3 protein: CASSVDHIAGNTIYF

J gene: TRBJ2-4
V gene: TRBV5-1
clone size: -
CDR3 length: 16
D gene: -
CDR3 DNA: TGCGCCAGCAGCTTGGGAGGGTCACTAGCCAAAAACATTCAGTACTTC
CDR3 protein: CASSLGGSLAKNIQYF

J gene: TRBJ2-1
V gene: TRBV9
clone size: -
CDR3 length: 14
D gene: -
CDR3 DNA: TGTGCCAGCAGCGTAGACCCAGCCGGGCCTGAGCAGTTCTTC
CDR3 protein: CASSVDPAGPEQFF

J gene: TRBJ2-1
V gene: TRBV7-3
clone size: few
CDR3 length: 16
D gene: TRBD2
CDR3 DNA: TGTGCCAGCAGCAGACAGCGGGAGCGTCCCTACAATGAGCAGTTCTTC
CDR3 protein: CASSRQRERPYNEQFF

J gene: TRBJ1-2
V gene: TRBV19
clone size: -
CDR3 length: 15
D gene: -
CDR3 DNA: TGTGCCAGTAGTATAGTGGCAGGCCCTAACTATGGCTACACCTTC
CDR3 protein: CASSIVAGPNYGYTF

J gene: TRBJ2-1
V gene: TRBV7-3
clone size: -
CDR3 length: 15
D gene: TRBD2
CDR3 DNA: TGTGCCAGCAGCCCAGCGGGAGGGAGGTACAATGAGCAGTTCTTC
CDR3 protein: CASSPAGGRYNEQFF

J gene: TRBJ2-1
V gene: TRBV21-1
clone size: -
CDR3 length: 13
D gene: -
CDR3 DNA: TGTGCAACCGAGAGGGTGGTAGTCAATGAGCAGTTCTTC
CDR3 protein: CATERVVVNEQFF

J gene: TRBJ1-2
V gene: TRBV2
clone size: few
CDR3 length: 12
D gene: -
CDR3 DNA: TGTGCCAGCACGGGATCTAACTATGGCTACACCTTC
CDR3 protein: CASTGSNYGYTF

J gene: TRBJ1-2
V gene: TRBV30
clone size: -
CDR3 length: 17
D gene: TRBD1
CDR3 DNA: TGTGCCTGGAGCGAGGGACAGGGGGCCTGGAACCGGTATGGCTACACCTTC
CDR3 protein: CAWSEGQGAWNRYGYTF

J gene: TRBJ2-5
V gene: TRBV7-2
clone size: -
CDR3 length: 15
D gene: TRBD2
CDR3 DNA: TGTGCCAGCAGCTTAGAAGGCGGGAGACAAGAGACCCAGTACTTC
CDR3 protein: CASSLEGGRQETQYF

J gene: TRBJ2-3
V gene: TRBV25-1
clone size: -
CDR3 length: 15
D gene: -
CDR3 DNA: TGTGCCAGCAGTGGAGTGGGTCTGGTCGCAGATACGCAGTATTTT
CDR3 protein: CASSGVGLVADTQYF

J gene: TRBJ2-2
V gene: TRBV18
clone size: -
CDR3 length: 14
D gene: -
CDR3 DNA: TGTGCCAGCTCAACTGTGCTCGGGGTCGGGGAGCTGTTTTTT
CDR3 protein: CASSTVLGVGELFF

J gene: TRBJ1-5
V gene: TRBV30
clone size: -
CDR3 length: 14
D gene: TRBD1
CDR3 DNA: TGTGCCTGGAGTCAAGGGACAGGGGTTCAGCCCCAGCATTTT
CDR3 protein: CAWSQGTGVQPQHF

J gene: TRBJ2-3
V gene: TRBV2
clone size: -
CDR3 length: 13
D gene: -
CDR3 DNA: TGTGCCAGCACTAATGAAGGGGTAGATACGCAGTATTTT
CDR3 protein: CASTNEGVDTQYF

J gene: TRBJ1-2
V gene: TRBV6-1
clone size: -
CDR3 length: 14
D gene: TRBD1
CDR3 DNA: TGTGCCAGCAGTGAACCGACAGGGTCTGATGGCTACACCTTC
CDR3 protein: CASSEPTGSDGYTF

J gene: TRBJ1-2
V gene: TRBV6-6
clone size: many
CDR3 length: 13
D gene: -
CDR3 DNA: TGTGCCAGCAGTTACCAGGGTGAACATGGCTACACCTTC
CDR3 protein: CASSYQGEHGYTF

J gene: TRBJ1-1
V gene: TRBV30
clone size: -
CDR3 length: 13
D gene: -
CDR3 DNA: TGTGCCTGGAGTGTACTCAGGCAGGGTGAAGCTTTCTTT
CDR3 protein: CAWSVLRQGEAFF

J gene: TRBJ2-3
V gene: TRBV6-6
clone size: -
CDR3 length: 15
D gene: TRBD1
CDR3 DNA: TGTGCCAGCAGTTCCCAGGGGGCAGTCACAGATACGCAGTATTTT
CDR3 protein: CASSSQGAVTDTQYF

J gene: TRBJ2-2
V gene: TRBV7-2
clone size: -
CDR3 length: 14
D gene: -
CDR3 DNA: TGTGCCAGCAGGCCGGGTCCCAACACCGGGGAGCTGTTTTTT
CDR3 protein: CASRPGPNTGELFF

J gene: TRBJ2-5
V gene: TRBV4-1
clone size: -
CDR3 length: 14
D gene: TRBD2
CDR3 DNA: TGCGCCAGCAGCATCCTAGCGGGACGAGAGACCCAGTACTTC
CDR3 protein: CASSILAGRETQYF

J gene: TRBJ2-7
V gene: TRBV9
clone size: -
CDR3 length: 13
D gene: -
CDR3 DNA: TGTGCCAGCAGCGTAGGGCCTACTGGTGAGCAGTACTTC
CDR3 protein: CASSVGPTGEQYF

J gene: TRBJ2-5
V gene: TRBV5-5
clone size: once
CDR3 length: 13
D gene: -
CDR3 DNA: TGTGCCAGCAGCTTGTTGCAGCAAGAGACCCAGTACTTC
CDR3 protein: CASSLLQQETQYF

J gene: TRBJ2-5
V gene: TRBV6-1
clone size: few
CDR3 length: 13
D gene: -
CDR3 DNA: TGTGCCAGCAGTGATTTAGGGGCAAAGACCCAGTACTTC
CDR3 protein: CASSDLGAKTQYF

J gene: TRBJ2-3
V gene: TRBV6-1
clone size: -
CDR3 length: 16
D gene: -
CDR3 DNA: TGTGCCAGCAGTGAACGTGGGACCTTTGGGACAGATACGCAGTATTTT
CDR3 protein: CASSERGTFGTDTQYF

J gene: TRBJ2-7
V gene: TRBV6-6
clone size: -
CDR3 length: 14
D gene: TRBD1
CDR3 DNA: TGTGCCAGCACTGGCCGGGACAGGGCATACGAGCAGTACTTC
CDR3 protein: CASTGRDRAYEQYF

J gene: TRBJ1-1
V gene: TRBV9
clone size: many
CDR3 length: 15
D gene: -
CDR3 DNA: TGTGCCAGCAGCTCCCCGGGAGGGCTGAACACTGAAGCTTTCTTT
CDR3 protein: CASSSPGGLNTEAFF

J gene: TRBJ1-2
V gene: TRBV11-2
clone size: -
CDR3 length: 15
D gene: -
CDR3 DNA: TGTGCCAGCAGCCCGACCTGGGACATTAACTATGGCTACACCTTC
CDR3 protein: CASSPTWDINYGYTF

J gene: TRBJ1-1
V gene: TRBV11-2
clone size: few
CDR3 length: 15
D gene: -
CDR3 DNA: TGTGCCAGCAGCTTCAATGGGGGAGGGAACACTGAAGCTTTCTTT
CDR3 protein: CASSFNGGGNTEAFF

J gene: TRBJ1-3
V gene: TRBV6-6
clone size: -
CDR3 length: 16
D gene: -
CDR3 DNA: TGTGCCAGCAGCTCCAAAGGGGGTTACTCTGGAAACACCATATATTTT
CDR3 protein: CASSSKGGYSGNTIYF

J gene: TRBJ2-5
V gene: TRBV11-3
clone size: -
CDR3 length: 14
D gene: TRBD1
CDR3 DNA: TGTGCCAGCAGCTCAGACAGGGGGGTAGAGACCCAGTACTTC
CDR3 protein: CASSSDRGVETQYF

J gene: TRBJ2-7
V gene: TRBV5-1
clone size: few
CDR3 length: 15
D gene: -
CDR3 DNA: TGCGCCAGCAGCTTGGAGTCAGGAAGAAGCTACGAGCAGTACTTC
CDR3 protein: CASSLESGRSYEQYF

J gene: TRBJ2-3
V gene: TRBV2
clone size: -
CDR3 length: 18
D gene: TRBD2
CDR3 DNA: TGTGCCAGCAGTGGACCAATACTAGCGGGAGGGCGTGGTGATACGCAGTATTTT
CDR3 protein: CASSGPILAGGRGDTQYF

J gene: TRBJ2-4
V gene: TRBV9
clone size: -
CDR3 length: 14
D gene: -
CDR3 DNA: TGTGCCAGCAGCGTAGGGGGAACCAAAAACATTCAGTACTTC
CDR3 protein: CASSVGGTKNIQYF

J gene: TRBJ2-1
V gene: TRBV19
clone size: -
CDR3 length: 17
D gene: TRBD2
CDR3 DNA: TGTGCCAGTAGTAAGCTGTACAGTCTAGCGGGAGGATATGAGCAGTTCTTC
CDR3 protein: CASSKLYSLAGGYEQFF

J gene: TRBJ2-7
V gene: TRBV10-3
clone size: -
CDR3 length: 14
D gene: TRBD1
CDR3 DNA: TGTGCCATCAGTGGGGGACAGGGCCACTACGAGCAGTACTTC
CDR3 protein: CAISGGQGHYEQYF

J gene: TRBJ2-7
V gene: TRBV6-1
clone size: -
CDR3 length: 13
D gene: TRBD2
CDR3 DNA: TGTGCCAGCAGTGTGGCTAGCGGCTACGAGCAGTACTTC
CDR3 protein: CASSVASGYEQYF

J gene: TRBJ2-7
V gene: TRBV6-1
clone size: -
CDR3 length: 15
D gene: TRBD1
CDR3 DNA: TGTGCCAGCAGTGAAGGGCAGGGGGTTATGTACGAGCAGTACTTC
CDR3 protein: CASSEGQGVMYEQYF

J gene: TRBJ2-7
V gene: TRBV10-3
clone size: few
CDR3 length: 15
D gene: TRBD1
CDR3 DNA: TGTGCCATCAGAGACGACAGGGGGCGATCCTACGAGCAGTACTTC
CDR3 protein: CAIRDDRGRSYEQYF